A selection of T cell receptor beta chains follows, all from one sample in a study of cytomegalovirus exposure and HLA in healthy donors. Method: immunoSEQ multiplex PCR; TCRdb's copy keeps in-frame clones and lacks some. The repertoire table contains approximately 110,000 clones. Sequencing was performed on PBMCs. These receptors came from a man between 18 and 35 years old in good health and CMV-seronegative. The conserved cysteine and the conserved F or W are not part of the CDR3 here. D genes are given only for firm matches.

TRBV5-6,TRBD1,11,ASSQTGSQPQH
TRBV28,-,11,ASSRGGAYGYT
TRBV6-4,-,9,ASSQGTEAF
TRBV6-5,-,11,ASSRLGSYEQY
TRBV5-4,TRBD1,14,ASSIGTGQMNTEAF
TRBV28,TRBD2,14,ASSPRQGAGDNEQF
TRBV7-2,TRBD2,13,ASSLVAGGSYEQY
TRBV19,TRBD1,13,ASSIRQGALDEQY
TRBV5-1,TRBD2,13,ASSPGGHTVYEQY
TRBV28,TRBD1,12,ASITGGGTGELF
TRBV5-1,-,13,ASSLDSRSNQPQH
TRBV30,-,12,ASAPARGAYEQY
TRBV6-5,-,12,ASSYSRSQETQY
TRBV5-1,TRBD2,14,ASSLGGGGASYEQY
TRBV19,TRBD1,12,ASSEEQGYYGYT
TRBV11-2,-,14,ASSSRMGLGSYEQY
TRBV9,-,13,ASSVYGSGNTEAF
TRBV27,TRBD1,11,ASSPGTGPEQY
TRBV28,TRBD1,11,ASSSGQGSEAF
TRBV6-5,TRBD1,14,ASSYFRQGPYNEQF
TRBV4-1,TRBD1,13,ASSQGTGWTDGYT
TRBV7-9,-,10,ASDRGNTEAF
TRBV30,-,12,AWRAASSYNEQF
TRBV14,TRBD2,17,ASSQEGIAGGPDSYEQY
TRBV19,-,11,ASSLRVNYGYT
TRBV10-3,-,11,AILRGNTGELF
TRBV5-4,-,12,ASSLGGAKEKLF
TRBV29-1,TRBD2,12,SGAPLAFSNEQF
TRBV10-1,-,11,ASSETQGGGYT
TRBV27,TRBD1,14,ASRTNRGNPPYEQY
TRBV7-9,TRBD2,12,ASGPGGGPYEQY
TRBV7-9,-,12,ASSLGGENYGYT
TRBV6-5,-,12,ASSYSHSNQPQH
TRBV7-3,TRBD1,12,ASSRAGGADTQY
TRBV4-1,TRBD1,13,ASSQDPGTGDKLF
TRBV9,TRBD1,13,ASSVAGTGRTEAF
TRBV19,TRBD2,12,ASRPTSGYNEQF
TRBV5-8,-,12,ASSTWASTDTQY